This is a list of T cell receptor beta chains from one sample in a study of blood T cells in healthy people across ages. TCRdb independently ran MiXCR on the 5' RACE reads; one entry per CDR3 protein. The sample includes 1.5 million to 2 million distinct CDR3 sequences, roughly 32% of them seen just once. The sample taken for sequencing was blood. These receptors were obtained from a woman under 40 in good health. Both conserved end residues are part of each CDR3. A D gene is named only where the DNA matches it firmly. Clone size is not always given. Where it is, it says once, few, many or a class for expanded clones.

V	D	size	J	DNA	CDR3
TRBV7-7	NA	NA	TRBJ2-1	TGTGCCAGCAACTTAGGCGGCCCCAGGGGCTCCTACAATGAGCAGTTCTTC	CASNLGGPRGSYNEQFF
TRBV20-1	NA	many	TRBJ2-5	TGCAGTGCTGGACCCACCAGGGACCCCAAAGAGACCCAGTACTTC	CSAGPTRDPKETQYF
TRBV20-1	NA	NA	TRBJ1-6	TGCAGTGCTTGGCGGTCCTATAATTCACCCCTCCACTTT	CSAWRSYNSPLHF
TRBV9	TRBD2	NA	TRBJ2-3	TGTGCCAGCAGCGTAGTTAGCGGGGGGCCATCAGATACGCAGTATTTT	CASSVVSGGPSDTQYF
TRBV15	NA	NA	TRBJ1-6	TGTGCCTCAGCGGACAGTTATAATTCACCCCTCCACTTT	CASADSYNSPLHF
TRBV20-1	TRBD2	NA	TRBJ2-3	TGCAGTGGGACTAGCGGGAGGGTCAGCACAGATACGCAGTATTTT	CSGTSGRVSTDTQYF
TRBV10-3	NA	NA	TRBJ2-5	TGTGCCATCAGTCAGGGTTTGGGCATAGAGACCCAGTACTTC	CAISQGLGIETQYF
TRBV5-6	NA	few	TRBJ1-2	TGTGCCAGCAGCTTGGAAAAAGGAGTGAACTATGGCTACACCTTC	CASSLEKGVNYGYTF
TRBV6-2/TRBV6-3	NA	NA	TRBJ2-5	TGTGCCAGCAGTTACCCTCTGTGGACCCAGTACTTC	CASSYPLWTQYF
TRBV27	NA	once	TRBJ2-7	TGTGCCAGCAGTTTATATCGCCTCGCCGAGCAGTACTTC	CASSLYRLAEQYF
TRBV12-3/TRBV12-4	TRBD1	few	TRBJ1-5	TGTGCCAGCAGCCCTTCGGGGACAGCCTATAGCAATCAGCCCCAGCATTTT	CASSPSGTAYSNQPQHF
TRBV9	TRBD2	NA	TRBJ2-3	TGTGCCAGCAGCGCCCCCGGGGCTAGCGGGCCTTACACAGATACGCAGTATTTT	CASSAPGASGPYTDTQYF
TRBV7-3	NA	few	TRBJ2-3	TGTGCCAGCAGCTTAAGTGGGGGAGGCAAGGATACGCAGTATTTT	CASSLSGGGKDTQYF
TRBV6-1	TRBD1	NA	TRBJ2-7	TGTGCCAGCAGTGAACCCCGAGGGGGCGCGGGCCACGAGCAGTACTTC	CASSEPRGGAGHEQYF
TRBV7-9	NA	few	TRBJ2-4	TGTGCCAGCAGCTTCGGGGCATTCGAGGACATTCAGTACTTC	CASSFGAFEDIQYF
TRBV7-6	TRBD2	few	TRBJ2-7	TGTGCCAGCAGCTGGGGGACTAGTAGCTCCTACGAGCAGTACTTC	CASSWGTSSSYEQYF
TRBV5-1	TRBD1	few	TRBJ2-7	TGCGCCAGCAGCTCCGGGACAGGGATGGACGAGCAGTACTTC	CASSSGTGMDEQYF
TRBV5-1	NA	NA	TRBJ2-2	TGCGCCAGCAGCTTCAACAGGGACACCGGGGAGCTGTTTTTT	CASSFNRDTGELFF
TRBV7-9	NA	NA	TRBJ2-3	TGTGCCAGCAGCGTCAGTTTTACCACAGATACGCAGTATTTT	CASSVSFTTDTQYF
TRBV5-1	NA	few	TRBJ2-5	TGCGCCAGCAGCTTGGGAGAAATCCAAGAGACCCAGTACTTC	CASSLGEIQETQYF
TRBV6-5	NA	NA	TRBJ2-1	TGTGCCAGCAGCTCCGATACAGGTTCTTCCTACAATGAGCAGTTCTTC	CASSSDTGSSYNEQFF
TRBV15	NA	NA	TRBJ2-7	TGTGCCACCAGCAGAGGATCGGGGGACCCCATGGTCGAGCAGTACTTC	CATSRGSGDPMVEQYF
TRBV29-1	TRBD1	few	TRBJ2-3	TGCAGCGCCCGGACAGGGTGGCCGGATACGCAGTATTTT	CSARTGWPDTQYF
TRBV4-1	NA	many	TRBJ2-7	TGCGCCAGCAGCCTTCCAGGGAAGGGGTACGAGCAGTACTTC	CASSLPGKGYEQYF
TRBV10-1	TRBD2	NA	TRBJ2-3	TGCGCCAGCAGTGAGGAACTAGCGGGCCCCACAGATACGCAGTATTTT	CASSEELAGPTDTQYF
TRBV20-1	NA	NA	TRBJ1-1	TGCAGTGCTAGAGGCCATCAGAACACTGAAGCTTTCTTT	CSARGHQNTEAFF
TRBV6-6	TRBD1	many	TRBJ2-5	TGTGCCAGCAGGAGACAGGGGTATGATACCCAGTACTTC	CASRRQGYDTQYF
TRBV13	NA	few	TRBJ1-1	TGTGCCAGCAGCCCTTATGCGGGGACCAGAGGAGGAACTGAAGCTTTCTTT	CASSPYAGTRGGTEAFF
TRBV4-1	TRBD1	NA	TRBJ2-5	TGCGCCAGCAGCCGATTCCGGGACAGGGGTGACGTGAAAGAGACCCAGTACTTC	CASSRFRDRGDVKETQYF
TRBV4-1	TRBD2	many	TRBJ2-5	TGCGCCAGCAGTCCACTCGGGACTAGCGGGAGTCGGGAGACCCAGTACTTC	CASSPLGTSGSRETQYF
TRBV12-3/TRBV12-4	NA	NA	TRBJ2-5	TGTGCCAGCAGTATACGACAGGTAGAGCAGTACTTC	CASSIRQVEQYF
TRBV9	NA	few	TRBJ1-6	TGTGCCAGCAGCGTAGACCCAGGGGAGAATCCACCCCTCCACTTT	CASSVDPGENPPLHF
TRBV29-1	TRBD1	many	TRBJ2-3	TGCAGCGTTGAGACCAGGGGGAGCACAGATACGCAGTATTTT	CSVETRGSTDTQYF
TRBV15	NA	NA	TRBJ1-5	TGTGCCACCCGGAGCAGCAATCAGCCCCAGCATTTT	CATRSSNQPQHF
TRBV27	TRBD2	few	TRBJ2-1	TGCGCCAGCAGTCCATCAGCGGGAGAGGCATCCTACAATGAGCAGTTCTTC	CASSPSAGEASYNEQFF
TRBV3-1	NA	NA	TRBJ1-2	TGTGCCAGCAGCCAAGAGGCTCTCTTCCCTGCTAACTGTGGCTACACCTTC	CASSQEALFPANCGYTF
TRBV18	NA	many	TRBJ2-7	TGTGCCAGCTCACCTCCCGCTCGCTCCTACGAGCAGTACTTC	CASSPPARSYEQYF
TRBV5-1	TRBD2	NA	TRBJ2-1	TGCGCCAGCAGCTTGGCAGGCGGGGGGGCCTACAATGAGCAGTTCTTC	CASSLAGGGAYNEQFF
TRBV28	TRBD1	few	TRBJ2-1	TGTGCCAGCGAGGGAGCAGGGGGATACTACAATGAGCAGTTCTTC	CASEGAGGYYNEQFF
TRBV5-5	NA	once	TRBJ2-7	TGTGCCAGCACGCACTGGGACGGCAGCTCCTACGAGCAGTACTTC	CASTHWDGSSYEQYF
TRBV11-2	NA	NA	TRBJ2-7	TGTGCCAGCAGCTTAGACCGGGACACCGACTCCTACGAGCAGTACTTC	CASSLDRDTDSYEQYF
TRBV12-3/TRBV12-4	NA	NA	TRBJ1-5	TGTGCCAGCAGTCCCAAGGTCCAGCCCCAGCGTTTT	CASSPKVQPQRF